Shown below are 7 T cell receptor beta chains from a single sample sequenced in a study of vaccination and CD4 T cells after COVID-19. Treatment meaning: approximately nine-day PBMC culture with coronavirus spike peptide pools or control peptides (ViraFEST assay). Antigens of these TCRs are unknown. Cultured CD4+ T cells had their DNA profiled by the Oncomine TCR Beta short-read assay. MiXCR, run by TCRdb on the PCR reads, gives a single entry per CDR3 protein. Of 18,000 or so distinct CDR3 sequences in the sample, over 50% were seen once. Material: CD4+ T cells from blood, cultured in vitro. The receptors come from a human donor who had recovered from COVID-19.

J is TRBJ2-7 and V is TRBV10-3; 7 bases fit TRBD1. CDR1 is ENHRY and CDR2 is SYGVKD in the germline V gene. Trimming cost V 5 bases and J 2 bases; bases outside gene matches: 9. The CDR3 loop spans 15 amino acids. CDR3 sequence reads: CAISPSGQSTYEQYF. The CDR3 DNA sequence: TGTGCCATCAGTCCCTCGGGACAGTCAACCTACGAGCAGTACTTC.

Remarks on this clonotype: Germline and junction disagree at one end, which may indicate a read error. This sequence joins TRBV6-2 or TRBV6-3 and TRBJ1-5, with D uncertain. Germline V gives CDR1 MNHEY, CDR2 SVGEGT. CDR3 size: 14 residues. The CDR3 reads CASSYYAVDQPQHF. In nucleotides, the CDR3 is TGTGCCAGCAGCTACTACGCGGTTGATCAGCCCCAGCATTTT.

This sequence joins TRBV6-1 and TRBJ1-5; tentative D call: TRBD1 (5 bases). The CDR3 is 15 amino acids. CDR1 is MNHNS and CDR2 is SASEGT in the germline V gene. The V end lost 4 bases, the J end lost 4 bases, and 14 bases lay between the germline ends. DNA of the CDR3: TGTGCCAGCAGTGTGACAGAGGGGACGAATCAGCCCCAGCATTTT. Its translation: CASSVTEGTNQPQHF.

A few counts support this clonotype. Here the CDR3 DNA reads TGTGCCAGCAGCGGTGGGGAAAGGGAGCTGTTTTTT. It encodes CASSGGERELFF. The V call is TRBV7-3, the J call TRBJ2-2; D is unresolved. There are 12 residues in the CDR3. Looked up from germline, CDR1 is SGHTA and CDR2 is FQGTGA. Trimming pared 5 bases from V and 9 bases from J, leaving 10 bases between.

V gene TRBV10-3 combines with J gene TRBJ2-5; 13 positions match TRBD2. Trimming at V came to 8 bases and at J to 4 bases, leaving 4 bases not matched to a gene. CDR3 length equals 14 residues. Per the germline V gene, CDR1 is ENHRY and CDR2 is SYGVKD. Here the CDR3 DNA reads TGTGCCATCGGACTAGCGGGAGCGGGAGAGACCCAGTACTTC. Residues: CAIGLAGAGETQYF.

This clonotype appeared a few times. The genes are TRBV10-3 and TRBJ1-1; no definite D call. This CDR3 has 12 amino acids. V lost 10 bases to trimming and J lost 2 bases, with 11 bases between them. CDR1 ENHRY and CDR2 SYGVKD come from the germline V gene. The CDR3 DNA sequence: TGTGCCACCAGGACGGTTAACACTGAAGCTTTCTTT. It codes for CATRTVNTEAFF.

The genes are TRBV4-3 and TRBJ2-2; D is unresolved. V was shortened by 4 bases and J by 0 bases, with 3 bases between the two germline ends. The V gene's germline CDR1 is LGHNA and CDR2 YSLEER. CDR3 size: 13 residues. The CDR3 protein is CASSRSNTGELFF. The CDR3 nucleotides read TGCGCCAGCAGCCGATCGAACACCGGGGAGCTGTTTTTT.